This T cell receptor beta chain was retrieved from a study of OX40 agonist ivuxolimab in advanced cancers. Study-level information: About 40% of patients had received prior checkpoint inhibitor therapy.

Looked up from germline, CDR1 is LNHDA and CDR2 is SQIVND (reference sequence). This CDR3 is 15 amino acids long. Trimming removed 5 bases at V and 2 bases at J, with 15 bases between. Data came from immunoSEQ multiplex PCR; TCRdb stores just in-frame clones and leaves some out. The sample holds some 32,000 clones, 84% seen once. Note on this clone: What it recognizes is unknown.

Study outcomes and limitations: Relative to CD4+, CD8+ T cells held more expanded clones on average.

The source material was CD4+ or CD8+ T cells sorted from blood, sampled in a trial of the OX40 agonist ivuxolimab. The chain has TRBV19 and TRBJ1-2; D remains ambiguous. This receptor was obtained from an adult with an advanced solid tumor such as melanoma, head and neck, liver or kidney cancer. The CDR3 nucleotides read TGTGCCAGTAGTGGAGGTGGGGTAACGAACTATGGCTACACCTTC. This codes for CASSGGGVTNYGYTF.